The 15 T cell receptor beta chains presented below share a single source sample, sequenced in a study of early stage breast cancer tumors. Some clones are missing from TCRdb's copy, which holds only in-frame ones; the method was immunoSEQ multiplex PCR. The sample lists more than 65,000 clones; around 80% were seen once. Specimen: blood. Receptors originate from a person aged 35-50 years with breast cancer.

The chain joins TRBV7-6 to TRBJ2-1; D is perhaps TRBD2 (7 bases). The CDR3 is made up of 16 amino acids. V lost 5 bases and J 4 bases, leaving 18 bases between the germline ends. Germline values: CDR1 SGHVS, CDR2 FNYEAQ. CDR3 bases: TGTGCCAGCAGCCCCACAGCGGGACACCAATACAATGAGCAGTTCTTC. Translating it yields CASSPTAGHQYNEQFF.

The CDR3 loop is CASSLFKSKGEQYF. DNA for the CDR3: TGTGCCAGCAGTTTATTTAAGTCCAAAGGGGAGCAGTACTTC. This rearrangement joins TRBV28 to TRBJ2-7; the D is unclear. V lost 1 base and J lost 7, with 14 bases in between. From germline, CDR1 is MDHEN and CDR2 SYDVKM. The CDR3 has 14 residues.

The V call is TRBV6-1, the J call TRBJ1-1, with D maybe TRBD1 (6 bases). Trimming cost V 3 bases and J 5 bases, with 16 bases left between them. The CDR3 length is 15 residues. Germline CDR1 is MNHNS and CDR2 is SASEGT. The CDR3 spells CASSESGTGWTEAFF. DNA for the CDR3: TGTGCCAGCAGTGAGTCTGGAACAGGGTGGACTGAAGCTTTCTTT.

This clone came up a few times. The CDR3 is CASSLSITGGETQYF. CDR3 DNA sequence: TGTGCCAGCAGCCTTTCAATAACAGGGGGAGAGACCCAGTACTTC. The J gene is TRBJ2-5, the V gene TRBV7-2; TRBD1 aligns across 8 bases. The V segment lost 5 bases and the J segment 4 bases; nucleotides outside the gene matches: 9. Germline lookup yields CDR1 SGHTA and CDR2 FQGNSA. CDR3 length: 15 amino acids.

This sequence joins TRBV7-2 and TRBJ2-7, with unresolved D. CDR1 and CDR2 from the germline V gene are SGHTA and FQGNSA. The CDR3 loop spans 12 amino acids. Trimming removed 1 base from V and 12 bases from J, with 13 bases in between. CDR3 in DNA: TGTGCCAGCAGCTTAGACACACCCCAGCGGTACTTC. Its protein product is CASSLDTPQRYF. Drawing the rest from reference TRBV7-2 and TRBJ2-7, the complete variable domain is GAGVSQSPSNKVTEKGKDVELRCDPISGHTALYWYRQSLGQGLEFLIYFQGNSAPDKSGLPSDRFSAERTGGSVSTLTIQRTQQEDSAVYLCASSLDTPQRYFGPGTRLTVT.

This clone was detected only once. The chain recombines TRBV5-1 with TRBJ2-3; TRBD2 matches 8 bases. V lost 4 bases to trimming and J lost 5 bases; unmatched junction nucleotides: 18. In germline, CDR1 is SGHRS, CDR2 YFSETQ. The CDR3 is 18 amino acids. DNA of the CDR3: TGCGCCAGCAGCCCAAAGACACGGAGCGGGAGAGGAGAAGATACGCAGTATTTT. Translating it yields CASSPKTRSGRGEDTQYF.

The chain has TRBV4-2 and TRBJ2-2; the match to TRBD1 covers 9 bases. The CDR3 sequence is 15 residues long. V lost 2 bases, J lost 6 bases, and 4 bases stayed unmatched. Germline CDR1 is LGHNA and CDR2 is YNFKEQ. CDR3 sequence (DNA): TGTGCCAGCAGCCAAAGGGACAGGGCCGCCGGGGAGCTGTTTTTT. This sequence encodes CASSQRDRAAGELFF.

This chain joins TRBV7-2 and TRBJ1-1, with a tentative D call TRBD1 (6 bases). This CDR3 has 14 amino acids. The V gene's germline CDR1 is SGHTA and CDR2 FQGNSA. V was trimmed by 6 bases and J by 3 bases, leaving 14 bases between them. This CDR3 reads CASRQGSVHTEAFF. CDR3 nucleotides: TGTGCCAGCAGACAGGGTTCGGTTCACACTGAAGCTTTCTTT.

The rearrangement links TRBV7-2 to TRBJ1-2; 7 nucleotides line up with TRBD1. This CDR3 is 13 amino acids long. CDR1 is SGHTA, CDR2 FQGNSA, per germline. V lost 4 bases to trimming and J lost 8 bases; unmatched junction nucleotides: 7. The CDR3 DNA is TGTGCCAGCAGCTCATCAACAGGGGTCGGCTACACCTTC. It is translated as CASSSSTGVGYTF.

The rearrangement uses TRBV7-2 and TRBJ2-1, with 12 positions matching TRBD2. V shed 5 bases and J 4 bases; nucleotides not matched to a gene: 6. The V gene's germline CDR1 is SGHTA and CDR2 FQGNSA. The CDR3 consists of 16 residues. CDR3 sequence (DNA): TGTGCCAGCAGCCCGCGACTAGCGGGAGTGTACAATGAGCAGTTCTTC. It encodes CASSPRLAGVYNEQFF. The full variable domain, with the rest looked up from reference TRBV7-2 and TRBJ2-1, is GAGVSQSPSNKVTEKGKDVELRCDPISGHTALYWYRQSLGQGLEFLIYFQGNSAPDKSGLPSDRFSAERTGGSVSTLTIQRTQQEDSAVYLCASSPRLAGVYNEQFFGPGTRLTVL.

This clone has only a few counts. The chain couples TRBV19 to TRBJ2-2, with D possibly being TRBD1 or TRBD2 (5 bases each). The CDR3 contains 15 residues. The germline gives CDR1 LNHDA, CDR2 SQIVND (reference sequence). Trimming took 4 bases from V and 4 from J, leaving 13 bases between them. CDR3 in amino acids: CASSRLWGSTGELFF. The DNA of the CDR3 is TGTGCCAGTAGTAGGCTCTGGGGGTCCACCGGGGAGCTGTTTTTT.

This clone was seen only a few times. The chain couples TRBV18 to TRBJ1-1; the D gene is possibly TRBD1 (5 bases). CDR3 size: 13 residues. V lost 6 bases, J lost 1 base, and 9 bases lay in between. CDR1 and CDR2 (germline): KGHSH, LQKENI. The CDR3 is CASSQTANTEAFF. CDR3 bases: TGTGCCAGCTCCCAGACAGCGAACACTGAAGCTTTCTTT.

This chain connects TRBV9 to TRBJ2-1; 10 bases match TRBD2. This CDR3 has 16 amino acids. CDR1 and CDR2 (germline): SGDLS, YYNGEE. The ends lost 1 base at V and 7 bases at J; junction bases unmatched: 8. The CDR3 loop reads CASSVSNSGRRNEQFF. CDR3 nucleotide sequence: TGTGCCAGCAGCGTAAGTAATAGCGGGAGGCGAAATGAGCAGTTCTTC.

The chain recombines TRBV6-5 with TRBJ2-1, with TRBD2 identical over 9 bases. Germline loops: CDR1 MNHEY, CDR2 SVGAGI. This CDR3 has 15 residues. Losses at the gene ends were 0 bases for V and 8 bases for J; bases not matched to a gene: 5. The DNA for the CDR3 is TGTGCCAGCAGTTACTCCGGGACTAGCCTCTATGAGCAGTTCTTC. Amino acids: CASSYSGTSLYEQFF.

This chain uses TRBV12-5 with TRBJ2-5; the match to TRBD2 covers 11 bases. J was trimmed by 5 bases and V by 8 bases; bases with no gene match: 7. This CDR3 is built from 14 residues. Looked up from germline, CDR1 is LGHNT and CDR2 is FRNRAP. The CDR3 sequence is CASRPSGRSETQYF. Written as DNA, the CDR3 is TGTGCTAGTAGACCTAGCGGGAGGTCGGAGACCCAGTACTTC. The full variable domain, rest sourced from reference TRBV12-5 and TRBJ2-5, is DARVTQTPRHKVTEMGQEVTMRCQPILGHNTVFWYRQTMMQGLELLAYFRNRAPLDDSGMPKDRFSAEMPDATLATLKIQPSEPRDSAVYFCASRPSGRSETQYFGPGTRLLVL.